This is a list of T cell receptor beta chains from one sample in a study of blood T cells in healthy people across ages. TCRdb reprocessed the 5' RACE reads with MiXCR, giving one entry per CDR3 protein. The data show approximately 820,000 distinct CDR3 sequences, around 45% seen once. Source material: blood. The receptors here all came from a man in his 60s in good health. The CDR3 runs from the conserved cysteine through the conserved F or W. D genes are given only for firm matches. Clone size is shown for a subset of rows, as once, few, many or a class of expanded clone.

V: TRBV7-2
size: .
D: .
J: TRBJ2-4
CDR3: CASSFWGRENIQYF
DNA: TGTGCCAGCAGCTTTTGGGGGCGCGAAAACATTCAGTACTTC

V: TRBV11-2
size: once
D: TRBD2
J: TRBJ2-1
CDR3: CASSLERRGSYNEQFF
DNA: TGTGCCAGCAGCTTAGAACGGCGGGGGTCTTACAATGAGCAGTTCTTC

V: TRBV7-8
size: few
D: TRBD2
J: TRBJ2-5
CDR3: CASSASGGVRGEQYF
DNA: TGTGCCAGCAGCGCTAGCGGGGGGGTACGGGGTGAGCAGTACTTC

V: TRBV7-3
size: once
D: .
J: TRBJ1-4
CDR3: CASRLSRDQEKLFF
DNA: TGTGCCAGCAGACTATCCCGGGACCAGGAAAAACTGTTTTTT

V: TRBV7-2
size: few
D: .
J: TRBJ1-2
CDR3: CASSQYYGYTF
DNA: TGTGCCAGCAGCCAATACTATGGCTACACCTTC

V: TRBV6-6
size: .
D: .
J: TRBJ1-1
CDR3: CASSLRQDYTEAFF
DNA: TGTGCCAGCAGCTTAAGACAGGACTACACTGAAGCTTTCTTT

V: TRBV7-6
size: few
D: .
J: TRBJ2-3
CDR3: CASSQGPTLADTQYF
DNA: TGTGCCAGCAGCCAAGGTCCGACTTTGGCAGATACGCAGTATTTT

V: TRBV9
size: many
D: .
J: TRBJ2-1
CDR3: CASSVGQNPTSEQFF
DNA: TGTGCCAGCAGCGTTGGGCAGAACCCTACAAGTGAGCAGTTCTTC

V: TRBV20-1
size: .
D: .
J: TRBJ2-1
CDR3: CSARVPISSYNEQFF
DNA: TGCAGTGCTAGAGTCCCGATCAGCTCCTACAATGAGCAGTTCTTC

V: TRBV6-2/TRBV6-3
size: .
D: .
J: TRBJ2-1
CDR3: CASSYSGLGIVQFF
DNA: TGTGCCAGCAGTTATTCGGGATTAGGTATCGTGCAGTTCTTC

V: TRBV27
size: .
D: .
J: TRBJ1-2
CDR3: CASGPRGVNYGYTF
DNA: TGTGCCAGCGGCCCAAGAGGGGTAAACTATGGCTACACCTTC

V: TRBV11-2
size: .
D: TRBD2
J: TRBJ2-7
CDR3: CASSSGLARYNEQYF
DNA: TGTGCCAGCAGCTCGGGACTAGCGAGGTACAATGAGCAGTACTTC

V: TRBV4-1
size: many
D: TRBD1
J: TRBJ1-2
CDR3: CASSPGTGANYGYTF
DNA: TGCGCCAGCAGCCCAGGGACAGGAGCTAACTATGGCTACACCTTC

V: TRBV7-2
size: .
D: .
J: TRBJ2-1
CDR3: CASSPRGFNNEQFF
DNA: TGTGCCAGCAGCCCGCGGGGTTTTAACAATGAGCAGTTCTTC

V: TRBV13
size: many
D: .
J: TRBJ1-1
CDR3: CASSPGGYGAFF
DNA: TGTGCCAGCAGCCCCGGTGGTTACGGGGCTTTCTTT

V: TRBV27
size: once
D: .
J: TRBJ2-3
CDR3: CASTLKGTDTQYF
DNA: TGTGCCAGCACCCTCAAGGGCACAGATACGCAGTATTTT

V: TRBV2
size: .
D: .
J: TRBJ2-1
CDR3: CASTRQGSAYNEQFF
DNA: TGTGCCAGCACCCGCCAGGGAAGCGCCTACAATGAGCAGTTCTTC

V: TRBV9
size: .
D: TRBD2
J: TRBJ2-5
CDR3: CASSVGELAGGLEETQYF
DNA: TGTGCCAGCAGCGTAGGAGAGCTAGCGGGGGGGCTGGAAGAGACCCAGTACTTC

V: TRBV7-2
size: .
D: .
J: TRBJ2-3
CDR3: CASSWGGPDTRYF
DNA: TGTGCCAGCAGCTGGGGGGGGCCAGATACGCGGTATTTT

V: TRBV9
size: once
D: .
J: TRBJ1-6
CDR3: CASSADGSPLHF
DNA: TGTGCCAGCAGCGCGGATGGATCACCCCTCCACTTT

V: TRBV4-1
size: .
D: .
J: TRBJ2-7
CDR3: CASSQDHDRPYEQYF
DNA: TGCGCCAGCAGCCAAGATCATGACAGGCCCTACGAGCAGTACTTC

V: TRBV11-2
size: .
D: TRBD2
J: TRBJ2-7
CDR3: CASSLEMGLGEQYF
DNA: TGCGCCAGCAGCTTAGAAATGGGACTAGGCGAGCAGTACTTC

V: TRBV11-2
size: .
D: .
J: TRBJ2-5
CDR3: CASSPRRDGQETQYF
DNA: TGTGCCAGCAGCCCCCGCCGGGACGGCCAAGAGACCCAGTACTTC

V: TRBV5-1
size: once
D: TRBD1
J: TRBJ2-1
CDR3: CASSFRDRGVNEQFF
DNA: TGCGCCAGCAGCTTCCGGGACAGGGGAGTAAATGAGCAGTTCTTC

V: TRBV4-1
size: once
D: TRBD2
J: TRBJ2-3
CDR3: CASSQDNSGVLPDTQYF
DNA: TGCGCCAGCAGCCAAGATAATAGCGGGGTACTCCCGGATACGCAGTATTTT

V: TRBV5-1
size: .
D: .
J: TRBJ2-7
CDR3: CASSFSIPGKNSEQYF
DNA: TGCGCCAGCAGCTTTTCTATACCGGGAAAAAATAGCGAGCAGTACTTC

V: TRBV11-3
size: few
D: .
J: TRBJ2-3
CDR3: CASSLYLDTQYF
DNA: TGTGCCAGCAGCTTATACCTAGATACGCAGTATTTT

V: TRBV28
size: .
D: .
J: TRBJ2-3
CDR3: CASSTPQGGGKDTQYF
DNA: TGTGCCAGCAGTACACCACAGGGAGGGGGCAAGGATACGCAGTATTTT

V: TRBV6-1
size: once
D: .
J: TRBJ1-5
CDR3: CASSETKNQPQHF
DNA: TGTGCCAGCAGTGAAACCAAAAATCAGCCCCAGCATTTT

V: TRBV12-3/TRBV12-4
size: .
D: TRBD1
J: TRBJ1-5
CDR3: CASSGTANQPQHF
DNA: TGTGCCAGCAGTGGGACAGCGAATCAGCCCCAGCATTTT

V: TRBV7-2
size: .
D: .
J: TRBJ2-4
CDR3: CASSLGWSVAKNIQYF
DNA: TGTGCCAGCAGCTTAGGGTGGAGCGTAGCCAAAAACATTCAGTACTTC

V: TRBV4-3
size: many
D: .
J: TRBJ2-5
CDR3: CASSQDFRPGETQYF
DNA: TGCGCCAGCAGCCAAGATTTTCGACCAGGGGAGACCCAGTACTTC

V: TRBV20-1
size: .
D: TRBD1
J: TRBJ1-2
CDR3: CSARAGTGTNYGYTF
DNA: TGCAGTGCGCGCGCCGGGACAGGGACTAACTATGGCTACACCTTC

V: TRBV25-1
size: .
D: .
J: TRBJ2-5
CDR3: CASSEYLGQETQYF
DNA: TGTGCCAGCAGTGAATATCTCGGCCAAGAGACCCAGTACTTC

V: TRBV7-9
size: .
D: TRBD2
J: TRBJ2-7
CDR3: CASSPLLASTGYEQYF
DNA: TGTGCCAGCAGCCCCCTACTAGCGTCAACGGGGTACGAGCAGTACTTC

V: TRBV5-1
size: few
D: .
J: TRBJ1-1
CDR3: CASSERSLNTEAFF
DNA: TGCGCCAGCAGCGAACGGAGCCTGAACACTGAAGCTTTCTTT

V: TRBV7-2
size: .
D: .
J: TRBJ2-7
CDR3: CASSTGSIYEQYF
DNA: TGTGCCAGCAGCACCGGGAGCATCTACGAGCAGTACTTC

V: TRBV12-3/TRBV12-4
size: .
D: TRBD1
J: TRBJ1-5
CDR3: CASSSPWDRGVKENQPQHF
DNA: TGTGCCAGCAGCTCCCCATGGGACAGGGGAGTTAAAGAAAATCAGCCCCAGCATTTT

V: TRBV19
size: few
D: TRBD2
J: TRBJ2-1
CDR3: CASEDSGGPLDEQFF
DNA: TGTGCCAGTGAGGACTCGGGGGGGCCGTTGGATGAGCAGTTCTTC

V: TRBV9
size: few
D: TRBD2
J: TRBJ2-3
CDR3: CASSVAAGADTQYF
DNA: TGTGCCAGCAGCGTAGCAGCGGGAGCAGATACGCAGTATTTT

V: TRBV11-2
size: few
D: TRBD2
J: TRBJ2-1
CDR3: CASSLVGLAGALQFF
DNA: TGTGCCAGCAGCTTGGTAGGACTAGCGGGGGCCCTACAGTTCTTC

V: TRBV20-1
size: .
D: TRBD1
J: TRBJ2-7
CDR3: CSARETNRGAVRYEQYF
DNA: TGCAGTGCTAGAGAAACTAACAGGGGAGCGGTTCGGTACGAGCAGTACTTC

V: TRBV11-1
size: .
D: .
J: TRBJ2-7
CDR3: CASSFRHSYEQYF
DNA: TGTGCCAGCAGCTTCCGGCACTCCTACGAGCAGTACTTC

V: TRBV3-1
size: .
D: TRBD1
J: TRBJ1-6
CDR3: CASSQGQGIYNSPLHF
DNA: TGTGCCAGCAGCCAGGGACAGGGGATCTATAATTCACCCCTCCACTTT

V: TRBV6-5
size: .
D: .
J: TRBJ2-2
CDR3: CASVGSNTGELFF
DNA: TGTGCCAGCGTAGGATCGAACACCGGGGAGCTGTTTTTT

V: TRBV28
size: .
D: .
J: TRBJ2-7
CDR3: CASSTGLGEQYF
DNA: TGTGCCAGCAGTACCGGGCTCGGGGAGCAGTACTTC

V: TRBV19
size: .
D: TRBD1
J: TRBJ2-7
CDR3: CASSEPGGHEQYF
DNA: TGTGCCAGTAGCGAACCAGGGGGACACGAGCAGTACTTC

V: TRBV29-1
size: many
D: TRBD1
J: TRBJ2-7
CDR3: CSVKGTGAYEQYF
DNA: TGCAGCGTTAAAGGGACAGGGGCCTACGAGCAGTACTTC